The entry below gives a single T cell receptor beta chain sequence along with its context. The antigen remains unidentified. All participating donors were Caucasian adults from Nashville, Tennessee. The data stem from a study of shared clonotypes between healthy human individuals. Sequencing used immunoSEQ multiplex PCR; TCRdb keeps in-frame clones, though not all of them. This sample has a few million clones; around nine tenths occur once, and the top ten carry 0.11% to 0.15%. Findings of the study overall: Sample collection involved blood only; tissue repertoires are likely different.

The sequenced sample consisted of naive CD4+ T cells sorted from blood. Subset given: CD45RA+ positively selected. This TCR was sampled from a man aged 18 to 35 in good health.

CDR3: CAGISGTGEQFF. DNA of the CDR3: TGTGCCGGCATCTCAGGGACCGGGGAGCAGTTCTTC. This sequence joins TRBV6-5 and TRBJ2-1, with D possibly called TRBD1 or TRBD2 (5 bases each). Germline V lookup: CDR1 MNHEY, CDR2 SVGAGI. This CDR3 is 12 amino acids long. V was clipped by 11 bases and J by 10 bases, with 18 bases between them.